The rows below give T cell receptor beta chains drawn from one sample of a study of blood T cell repertoires in COVID-19. The table came from immunoSEQ multiplex PCR; TCRdb's copy has only in-frame clones and leaves some out. The sample has approximately 150,000 clones, roughly 80% seen once; the top ten hold 2.2%. The sequenced sample consisted of peripheral blood. The receptors were sampled from a man aged 65-85 years with acute or convalescent COVID-19. Each CDR3 is given with its conserved first and last residue. A D gene is named only where the DNA matches it firmly. The listing skips clone size in some rows; elsewhere it reads once, few, many or a size class.

V: TRBV3-1/TRBV3-2; size: once; D: TRBD2; J: TRBJ2-2; CDR3: CASSSGLAGGTGELFF; DNA: TGTGCCAGCAGCTCGGGACTAGCGGGAGGAACCGGGGAGCTGTTTTTT
V: TRBV2; size: .; D: .; J: TRBJ2-2; CDR3: CASRRVRRGTNTGELFF; DNA: TGTGCCAGCAGGCGGGTGAGGAGGGGAACGAACACCGGGGAGCTGTTTTTT
V: TRBV27; size: .; D: TRBD1; J: TRBJ1-2; CDR3: CASSDRDRASGYTF; DNA: TGTGCCAGCAGTGACCGGGACAGGGCATCTGGCTACACCTTC
V: TRBV6-1; size: .; D: .; J: TRBJ1-4; CDR3: CASSEAYRANEKLFF; DNA: TGTGCCAGCAGTGAAGCTTACAGGGCTAATGAAAAACTGTTTTTT
V: TRBV10-3; size: .; D: TRBD1; J: TRBJ2-5; CDR3: CAISGTGTGTQYF; DNA: TGTGCCATCAGTGGGACAGGGACAGGGACCCAGTACTTC
V: TRBV6-4; size: .; D: TRBD1; J: TRBJ2-1; CDR3: CASSAEDRGGISEQFF; DNA: TGTGCCAGCAGTGCCGAAGACAGGGGGGGGATCAGCGAGCAGTTCTTC
V: TRBV19; size: .; D: .; J: TRBJ2-2; CDR3: CASSTQGNTGELFF; DNA: TGTGCCAGTAGTACGCAGGGGAACACCGGGGAGCTGTTTTTT
V: TRBV11-2; size: .; D: TRBD2; J: TRBJ2-5; CDR3: CASSLGGAGTRGTETQYF; DNA: TGTGCCAGCAGCTTAGGGGGGGCCGGGACTAGGGGCACAGAGACCCAGTACTTC
V: TRBV6-5; size: .; D: TRBD2; J: TRBJ2-7; CDR3: CASSYSIAGGPNEQYF; DNA: TGTGCCAGCAGTTACTCGATCGCGGGAGGGCCAAACGAGCAGTACTTC
V: TRBV6-5; size: .; D: TRBD2; J: TRBJ2-5; CDR3: CASDLAGQETQYF; DNA: TGTGCCAGCGATCTAGCGGGACAAGAGACCCAGTACTTC
V: TRBV28; size: .; D: TRBD2; J: TRBJ2-1; CDR3: CASTRTGTSGSNEQFF; DNA: TGTGCCAGCACCCGAACCGGGACTAGCGGTAGCAATGAGCAGTTCTTC
V: TRBV3-1/TRBV3-2; size: once; D: .; J: TRBJ2-5; CDR3: CASSQDSRQETQYF; DNA: TGTGCCAGCAGCCAAGATTCCAGACAAGAGACCCAGTACTTC
V: TRBV9; size: .; D: TRBD1; J: TRBJ2-3; CDR3: CASSARQGYTDTQYF; DNA: TGTGCCAGCAGCGCTCGACAGGGGTACACAGATACGCAGTATTTT
V: TRBV5-1; size: once; D: TRBD2; J: TRBJ2-3; CDR3: CASSLALAADTDTQYF; DNA: TGCGCCAGCAGCTTGGCCCTAGCGGCGGATACAGATACGCAGTATTTT
V: TRBV18; size: .; D: TRBD1; J: TRBJ1-5; CDR3: CASSPVGTGNQPQHF; DNA: TGTGCCAGCTCACCTGTCGGGACAGGTAATCAGCCCCAGCATTTT
V: TRBV23-1; size: .; D: TRBD1; J: TRBJ1-2; CDR3: CASSRDREPNYGYTF; DNA: TGCGCCAGCAGTCGCGACAGGGAACCTAACTATGGCTACACCTTC
V: TRBV6-5; size: .; D: .; J: TRBJ1-2; CDR3: CASSYGASSYGYTF; DNA: TGTGCCAGCAGTTACGGGGCGTCGAGCTATGGCTACACCTTC
V: TRBV15; size: .; D: .; J: TRBJ1-4; CDR3: CATSRGDTDFNEKLFF; DNA: TGTGCCACCAGCAGAGGGGACACAGACTTTAATGAAAAACTGTTTTTT
V: TRBV5-1; size: .; D: .; J: TRBJ1-2; CDR3: CASSFLGTANYGYTF; DNA: TGCGCCAGCAGCTTCCTCGGTACAGCTAACTATGGCTACACCTTC
V: TRBV11-2; size: .; D: TRBD1; J: TRBJ2-2; CDR3: CASSRPTGGADTGELFF; DNA: TGTGCCAGCAGCCGCCCGACAGGGGGCGCGGACACCGGGGAGCTGTTTTTT
V: TRBV7-3; size: .; D: TRBD1; J: TRBJ2-1; CDR3: CASSLGTGYNEQFF; DNA: TGTGCCAGCAGCCTCGGGACAGGGTACAATGAGCAGTTCTTC
V: TRBV12-3/TRBV12-4; size: few; D: .; J: TRBJ1-5; CDR3: CASSLGRHRDF; DNA: TGTGCCAGCAGTTTAGGCCGACACAGGGATTTT
V: TRBV7-2; size: once; D: .; J: TRBJ2-1; CDR3: CASSLQGTYNEQFF; DNA: TGTGCCAGCAGCTTACAGGGGACCTACAATGAGCAGTTCTTC
V: TRBV6-1; size: .; D: TRBD2; J: TRBJ2-7; CDR3: CASRLGLALGYEQYF; DNA: TGTGCCAGCAGGCTCGGACTAGCGCTAGGCTACGAGCAGTACTTC
V: TRBV5-6; size: .; D: .; J: TRBJ2-5; CDR3: CASSLIRGNSLQETQYF; DNA: TGTGCCAGCAGCTTGATAAGGGGAAACAGCCTACAAGAGACCCAGTACTTC
V: TRBV5-1; size: many; D: TRBD2; J: TRBJ2-3; CDR3: CASSLGTSGNTDTQYF; DNA: TGCGCCAGCAGCTTAGGAACTAGCGGGAACACAGATACGCAGTATTTT
V: TRBV10-3; size: .; D: TRBD1; J: TRBJ2-7; CDR3: CAISPDRRPYEQYF; DNA: TGTGCCATCAGCCCGGACAGGCGCCCCTACGAGCAGTACTTC
V: TRBV19; size: .; D: TRBD1; J: TRBJ1-2; CDR3: CASREPGQGGGYTF; DNA: TGTGCCTCCCGTGAACCCGGACAGGGGGGTGGCTACACCTTC
V: TRBV27; size: once; D: .; J: TRBJ2-1; CDR3: CASSWTRNLHEQFF; DNA: TGTGCCAGCAGCTGGACACGAAATCTCCATGAGCAGTTCTTC
V: TRBV6-5; size: once; D: TRBD1; J: TRBJ2-7; CDR3: CASSKDRGRHEQYF; DNA: TGTGCCAGCAGCAAGGACAGGGGGCGTCACGAGCAGTACTTC
V: TRBV10-3; size: once; D: TRBD1; J: TRBJ1-2; CDR3: CAISDPGQGGGGYTF; DNA: TGTGCCATCAGTGACCCGGGACAGGGGGGAGGTGGCTACACCTTC
V: TRBV30; size: .; D: .; J: TRBJ1-1; CDR3: CAWNHAGTEAFF; DNA: TGTGCCTGGAACCACGCGGGGACTGAAGCTTTCTTT
V: TRBV6-5; size: .; D: .; J: TRBJ1-1; CDR3: CASRVTGFNTEAFF; DNA: TGTGCCAGCAGGGTTACAGGCTTTAACACTGAAGCTTTCTTT
V: TRBV27; size: .; D: TRBD2; J: TRBJ2-7; CDR3: CASSLRPPTSGRSYEQYF; DNA: TGTGCCAGCAGTTTACGACCCCCGACTAGCGGGAGGTCCTACGAGCAGTACTTC
V: TRBV28; size: .; D: TRBD1; J: TRBJ1-1; CDR3: CASSSPGQGPTEAFF; DNA: TGTGCCAGCAGTTCCCCGGGACAGGGCCCCACTGAAGCTTTCTTT
V: TRBV27; size: .; D: TRBD1; J: TRBJ1-5; CDR3: CASSSDRGHQPQHF; DNA: TGTGCCAGCAGTTCAGACAGGGGGCATCAGCCCCAGCATTTT
V: TRBV6-5; size: .; D: TRBD2; J: TRBJ2-3; CDR3: CASKAGGTDTQYF; DNA: TGTGCCAGCAAGGCGGGGGGCACAGATACGCAGTATTTT
V: TRBV7-9; size: .; D: .; J: TRBJ1-5; CDR3: CASRAPGYSNQPQHF; DNA: TGTGCCAGCAGGGCTCCGGGATATAGCAATCAGCCCCAGCATTTT
V: TRBV6-5; size: .; D: .; J: TRBJ2-5; CDR3: CASLSPGETQYF; DNA: TGTGCCAGCCTAAGCCCGGGAGAGACCCAGTACTTC
V: TRBV6-5; size: .; D: .; J: TRBJ2-2; CDR3: CAGRQASNTGELFF; DNA: TGTGCCGGAAGACAGGCTTCGAACACCGGGGAGCTGTTTTTT
V: TRBV5-1; size: .; D: TRBD1; J: TRBJ2-7; CDR3: CASSLGLAGGGYEQYF; DNA: TGCGCCAGCAGCTTGGGGTTAGCAGGGGGCGGCTACGAGCAGTACTTC
V: TRBV7-9; size: once; D: .; J: TRBJ2-6; CDR3: CASSPGVSGANVLTF; DNA: TGTGCCAGCAGCCCGGGTGTCTCTGGGGCCAACGTCCTGACTTTC
V: TRBV10-2; size: .; D: TRBD1; J: TRBJ1-4; CDR3: CASSRTGEEGEKLFF; DNA: TGCGCCAGCAGTCGTACAGGGGAGGAAGGAGAAAAACTGTTTTTT
V: TRBV11-2; size: .; D: .; J: TRBJ2-7; CDR3: CASSLIGGLTYEQYF; DNA: TGTGCCAGCAGCTTAATAGGAGGATTAACCTACGAGCAGTACTTC
V: TRBV10-3; size: .; D: .; J: TRBJ2-1; CDR3: CAISESLVGVGEQFF; DNA: TGTGCCATCAGTGAGTCGTTAGTGGGAGTAGGTGAGCAGTTCTTC
V: TRBV5-1; size: .; D: .; J: TRBJ1-6; CDR3: CASQTGQINSPLHF; DNA: TGCGCCAGCCAAACGGGTCAAATTAATTCACCCCTCCACTTT
V: TRBV5-6; size: .; D: TRBD1; J: TRBJ1-3; CDR3: CASSSTGASSGNTIYF; DNA: TGTGCCAGCAGTTCGACAGGGGCAAGCTCTGGAAACACCATATATTTT
V: TRBV5-6; size: .; D: TRBD2; J: TRBJ2-7; CDR3: CASSLIGTIPYEQYF; DNA: TGTGCCAGCAGCTTGATCGGGACTATACCCTACGAGCAGTACTTC
V: TRBV7-3; size: .; D: .; J: TRBJ2-1; CDR3: CASSPNSLGVRAEQFF; DNA: TGTGCCAGCAGCCCCAATTCCCTAGGGGTCCGGGCTGAGCAGTTCTTC
V: TRBV27; size: once; D: TRBD1; J: TRBJ1-2; CDR3: CASRRTTGGGYGYTF; DNA: TGTGCCAGCAGGCGAACTACAGGGGGCGGCTATGGCTACACCTTC
V: TRBV2; size: .; D: .; J: TRBJ1-5; CDR3: CASSVGGINQPQHF; DNA: TGTGCCAGCAGTGTGGGGGGTATAAATCAGCCCCAGCATTTT
V: TRBV5-1; size: .; D: TRBD2; J: TRBJ2-3; CDR3: CASSPGTSGNTDTQYF; DNA: TGCGCCAGCAGCCCTGGGACTAGCGGGAACACAGATACGCAGTATTTT